The clone carrying this T cell receptor (beta chain) appeared once. Its antigen remains unknown. Repertoires were generated with immunoSEQ multiplex PCR, while TCRdb's copy carries only in-frame clones and drops some. In the table there are about 50,000 clones, nearly 80% of which are singletons. The CDR3 runs to 16 residues. Unmatched junction bases numbered 9, after V lost 4 bases and J lost 3 bases. Germline V gene data show CDR1 as SGHNT and CDR2 as YENEEA. These data originate in a study of OX40 agonist ivuxolimab in advanced cancers. Study overall: Patients were given ivuxolimab, an antibody that agonizes OX40 (CD134). Study-level results: Normalized expansion of T-cell clones was also low for some nonresponders. The study found that CD8+ T cells averaged more expanded clones than CD4+.

The chain joins TRBV11-3 to TRBJ2-5; the match to TRBD1 covers 9 bases. Sequenced material: CD4+ or CD8+ T cells sorted from blood, taken in a trial of the OX40 agonist ivuxolimab. This clonotype was sampled from an adult with an advanced solid tumor such as melanoma, head and neck, liver or kidney cancer. The CDR3 loop is CASSSPPRDREETQYF. CDR3 coding DNA: TGTGCCAGCAGCTCGCCACCCCGGGACAGGGAAGAGACCCAGTACTTC.